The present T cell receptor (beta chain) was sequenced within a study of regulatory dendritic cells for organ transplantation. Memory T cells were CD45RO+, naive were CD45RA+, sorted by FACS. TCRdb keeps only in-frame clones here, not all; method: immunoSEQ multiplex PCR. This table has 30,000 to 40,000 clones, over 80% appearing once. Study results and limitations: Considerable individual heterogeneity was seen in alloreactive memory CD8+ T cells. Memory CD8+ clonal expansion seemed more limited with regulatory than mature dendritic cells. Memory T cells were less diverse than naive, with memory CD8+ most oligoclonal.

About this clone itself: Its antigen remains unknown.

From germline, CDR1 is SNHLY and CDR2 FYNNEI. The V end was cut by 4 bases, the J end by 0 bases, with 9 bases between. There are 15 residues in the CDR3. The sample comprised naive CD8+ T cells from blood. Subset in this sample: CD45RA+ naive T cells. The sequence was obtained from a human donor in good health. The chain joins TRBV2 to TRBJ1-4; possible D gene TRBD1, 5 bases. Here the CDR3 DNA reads TGTGCCAGCAGTGGGGGCCTCTCAACTAATGAAAAACTGTTTTTT. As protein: CASSGGLSTNEKLFF. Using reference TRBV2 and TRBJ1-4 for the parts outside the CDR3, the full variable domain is EPEVTQTPSHQVTQMGQEVILRCVPISNHLYFYWYRQILGQKVEFLVSFYNNEISEKSEIFDDQFSVERPDGSNFTLKIRSTKLEDSAMYFCASSGGLSTNEKLFFGSGTQLSVL.